This TCR beta chain was recorded in a study of identical twins. Study-level results: Researchers reported weaker excess twin sharing in beta out-of-frame sequences. Beta clonotypes that were abundant in cord blood contained fewer insertions, a pattern absent from memory repertoires. In drawing conclusions, the study used cross-sectional statistical analysis and did not follow the same donors.

A template switching step contributed a universal primer site, while unique molecular identifiers were present in the cDNA. MiXCR, run by TCRdb on the 5' RACE reads, gives a single entry per CDR3 protein. The sample contains about 690,000 distinct CDR3 sequences, approximately 6% of which appear only once. This clonotype turned up a few times. What it recognizes is unknown. Trimming left V 2 bases short and J 6 bases short, with 12 bases between. Germline V gives CDR1 SGHRS, CDR2 YFSETQ. The CDR3 is 14 amino acids. The sequence was collected from a man between 18 and 29 years old in good health. The genes are TRBV5-1 and TRBJ2-1, with D possibly TRBD2 on 6 matching bases. Sequencing was performed on naive T cells sorted from blood. CDR3 DNA: TGCGCCAGCAGCTTCCTCGGGAGCCCCAATGAGCAGTTCTTC. Amino acids: CASSFLGSPNEQFF.